This is a list of T cell receptor beta chains from one sample in a study of T cells in Graves' hyperthyroidism and ophthalmopathy. TCRdb ran MiXCR on the multiplex PCR reads and lists one entry per CDR3 protein. The top ten hold about a sixth of the sample, which has hundreds of thousands of distinct CDR3 sequences, roughly a sixth seen once. Sequenced input: blood. The receptors were gathered from a woman aged 50 to 60 with Graves' hyperthyroidism that later progressed to Graves' ophthalmopathy. Both conserved end residues are part of each CDR3. The D gene is left open where the match is weak. Clone sizes are given selectively: once, few, many, or a class where the clone is expanded.

size	V	D	J	DNA	CDR3
-	TRBV4-2	-	TRBJ2-3	TGTGCCAGCAGCCAAGAATCCGGGGGCGCGGGATATACGCAGTATTTT	CASSQESGGAGYTQYF
-	TRBV29-1	-	TRBJ1-1	TGCAGCGTGGACGCAGGTGCTATGAACACTGAAGCTTTCTTT	CSVDAGAMNTEAFF
-	TRBV20-1	-	TRBJ2-2	TGCAGTGCTAGAGCCTTCGGGCACCAGCCCACCGGGGAGCTGTTTTTT	CSARAFGHQPTGELFF
-	TRBV4-1	-	TRBJ2-5	TGCGCCAGCAGCCAACATGACCGCCGAGAGACCCAGTACTTC	CASSQHDRRETQYF
many	TRBV3-1	-	TRBJ1-1	TGTGCCAGCAGGAATACCGGGACGAAGAACACTGAAGCTTTCTTT	CASRNTGTKNTEAFF
-	TRBV10-3	TRBD1	TRBJ1-6	TGTGCCATCAGTGAAGCGGGACAGGGGGCTTCACCCCTCCACTTT	CAISEAGQGASPLHF
-	TRBV3-1	-	TRBJ2-1	TGTGCCAGCAGCCAAATCCCCGACACTTACAATGAGCAGTTCTTC	CASSQIPDTYNEQFF
few	TRBV9	TRBD2	TRBJ2-2	TGTGCCAGCAGCGTACGGGGGGGCCAGACCGGGGAGCTGTTTTTT	CASSVRGGQTGELFF
few	TRBV27	-	TRBJ2-6	TGTGCCAGCAGTTCAAACAGGGATAGTGGGGCCAACGTCCTGACTTTC	CASSSNRDSGANVLTF
many	TRBV6-1	-	TRBJ1-2	TGTGCCAGCACGACCGGGAACTATGGCTACACCTTC	CASTTGNYGYTF
few	TRBV20-1	-	TRBJ1-2	TGCAGTGCTAGATTTGGGGTAGGGGGCTATGGCTACACCTTC	CSARFGVGGYGYTF
many	TRBV19	-	TRBJ2-5	TGTGCCAGTAGTATCCTGGGGCGGGACGCCGGTCGGGAGACCCAGTACTTC	CASSILGRDAGRETQYF
few	TRBV7-7	-	TRBJ1-3	TGTGCTAGCAGCTTAGGGGCGCCGAGCTCTGGAAACACCATATATTTT	CASSLGAPSSGNTIYF
-	TRBV4-2	TRBD2	TRBJ2-1	TGTGCCAGCACCGGGACTAGCGGCGCCTACAGTGAGCAGTTCTTC	CASTGTSGAYSEQFF
-	TRBV7-8	-	TRBJ1-2	TGTGCCAGCAGCTCCTTACAGAGGCAATATGGCTACACCTTC	CASSSLQRQYGYTF
few	TRBV2	-	TRBJ1-5	TGTGCCAGCAGTGAAGGGTCTGAGCCCCAGCATTTT	CASSEGSEPQHF
few	TRBV29-1	-	TRBJ2-7	TGCAGCGTTGATATGGGCAGTCCCAGCTCCTACGAGCAGTACTTC	CSVDMGSPSSYEQYF
-	TRBV6-1	-	TRBJ2-1	TGTGCCAGCGAAAGGGGGGGGGGATTCTACAATGAGCAGTTCTTC	CASERGGGFYNEQFF
many	TRBV6-6	-	TRBJ1-1	TGTGCCAGCAGTTACTCGCGAGGGGGACTGAACACTGAAGCTTTCTTT	CASSYSRGGLNTEAFF
few	TRBV2	TRBD1	TRBJ1-4	TGTGCCAGTATCCCCGGGACAGGGGCGGTTGAAAAACTGTTTTTT	CASIPGTGAVEKLFF
-	TRBV19	TRBD2	TRBJ2-2	TGTGCCAGTAGTATAGCACTAGCGGCGAACACCGGGGAGCTGTTTTTT	CASSIALAANTGELFF
many	TRBV2	-	TRBJ1-1	TGTGCCAGCAGTATCTCCTCGGATTTAATGAACACTGAAGCTTTCTTT	CASSISSDLMNTEAFF
few	TRBV12-3/TRBV12-4	TRBD1	TRBJ1-1	TGTGCCAGCAGCCGACAGGGGGCGCGAATAGGCACTGAAGCTTTCTTT	CASSRQGARIGTEAFF
few	TRBV9	TRBD1	TRBJ1-2	TGTGCCAGCAGCCAAGCCGGGACAGAATATGGCTACACCTTC	CASSQAGTEYGYTF
-	TRBV19	-	TRBJ1-2	TGTGCCAGTAGTATAAGTTCTGCGGGTTATGGCTACACCTTC	CASSISSAGYGYTF
many	TRBV12-3/TRBV12-4	TRBD1	TRBJ1-4	TGTGCCAGCAGCCGTACCGGGACAGGGTTCCCCACTAATGAAAAACTGTTTTTT	CASSRTGTGFPTNEKLFF
many	TRBV2	TRBD1	TRBJ2-7	TGTGCCAGCAGGGGGACAGGGAATCCCAACGAGCAGTACTTC	CASRGTGNPNEQYF
-	TRBV6-1	-	TRBJ1-5	TGTGCCAGCAGTGACCCCCTACCAGCCCAGCATTTT	CASSDPLPAQHF
-	TRBV7-9	-	TRBJ1-4	TGTGCCAGCAGCAGCCTCAGGGCTTCAACTAATGAAAAACTGTTTTTT	CASSSLRASTNEKLFF
-	TRBV9	-	TRBJ1-4	TGTGCCAGCAGCGTCGAGGGGCAGTCTAATGAAAAACTGTTTTTT	CASSVEGQSNEKLFF
-	TRBV10-1	-	TRBJ1-2	TGCGCCAGCAGTGATTATCGTGCCGCCGGCTACACCTTC	CASSDYRAAGYTF
many	TRBV12-5	-	TRBJ2-1	TGTGCTAGTGCCCTGCGCGGAAACAATGAGCAGTTCTTC	CASALRGNNEQFF
few	TRBV11-2	-	TRBJ1-2	TGTGCCAGCAGCGTAGCTACGTTCACTAACTATGGCTACACCTTC	CASSVATFTNYGYTF
few	TRBV20-1	-	TRBJ2-4	TGCAGTGCTAGAGTTCTATTCAAAAACATTCAGTACTTC	CSARVLFKNIQYF
-	TRBV19	-	TRBJ1-5	TGTGCCAGTAGAGACCGAGGCACCAATCAGCCCCAGCATTTT	CASRDRGTNQPQHF
few	TRBV6-2/TRBV6-3	-	TRBJ2-1	TGTGCCAGCAGTGACCAGGCGGGGGCGTTCGGCAATGAGCAGTTCTTC	CASSDQAGAFGNEQFF
few	TRBV7-8	-	TRBJ1-5	TGTGCCAGCAGCTTAAGTCCGGGGAATAGCAATCAGCCCCAGCATTTT	CASSLSPGNSNQPQHF
many	TRBV18	-	TRBJ1-1	TGTGCCAGCTCACCCTCAGAGGGGGGGCGCAGGGGCACTGAAGCTTTCTTT	CASSPSEGGRRGTEAFF
few	TRBV6-1	TRBD1	TRBJ2-7	TGTGCCAGCAGACCCCATGGACAGGGGCAAGCCTACGAGCAGTACTTC	CASRPHGQGQAYEQYF
-	TRBV29-1	-	TRBJ2-1	TGCAGCGTTGATCTCAAAGGGACGACCCCCAATGAGCAGTTCTTC	CSVDLKGTTPNEQFF
few	TRBV5-1	-	TRBJ1-1	TGCGCCAGCAGCCCTCGGTTCCTCACGACTGAAGCTTTCTTT	CASSPRFLTTEAFF
-	TRBV7-2	TRBD2	TRBJ2-3	TGTGCCAGCAGCTACGGGACTAGCGGGGGGGAGGATACGCAGTATTTT	CASSYGTSGGEDTQYF
-	TRBV18	-	TRBJ2-1	TGTGCCAGCTCACCACAAAGACCACATTCTACCTACAATGAGCAGTTCTTC	CASSPQRPHSTYNEQFF
many	TRBV11-2	-	TRBJ1-2	TGTGCCAGCAGCTTAGGAGGCGTCGAATATGGCTACACCTTC	CASSLGGVEYGYTF
-	TRBV6-1	TRBD1	TRBJ1-2	TGTGCCAGCAGGACCCCAGGGGGCGCGGATGGCTACACCTTC	CASRTPGGADGYTF
few	TRBV4-1	-	TRBJ2-1	TGCGCCAGCAGCCAAACCCAGCTCCGGGACCGCGTACGGGAGTTCTTC	CASSQTQLRDRVREFF
few	TRBV12-3/TRBV12-4	-	TRBJ1-6	TGTGCCAGCAGTTTAGTGGGCTTTGGGAATTCACCCCTCCACTTT	CASSLVGFGNSPLHF
many	TRBV12-3/TRBV12-4	-	TRBJ1-2	TGTGCCAGCAGTTTCTTTTCTTGGCAGGGCTACACCTTC	CASSFFSWQGYTF
-	TRBV3-1	-	TRBJ1-1	TGTGCCAGCAGCCAAGGGGGGGGGTTTGATGAAGCTTCCTTT	CASSQGGGFDEASF
few	TRBV27	TRBD1	TRBJ2-5	TGTGCCAGCAGTTTATCGGGGACAGGGTCGGAAGAGACCCAGTACTTC	CASSLSGTGSEETQYF